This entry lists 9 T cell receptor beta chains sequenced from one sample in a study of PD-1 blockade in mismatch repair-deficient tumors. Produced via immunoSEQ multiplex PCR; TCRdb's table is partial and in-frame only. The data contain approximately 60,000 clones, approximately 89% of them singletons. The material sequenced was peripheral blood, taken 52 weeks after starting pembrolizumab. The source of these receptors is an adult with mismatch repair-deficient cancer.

The CDR3 protein is CASSPTGTTTYEQYF. For the CDR3, the DNA is TGTGCCAGCAGCCCCACCGGGACTACGACCTACGAGCAGTACTTC. The rearrangement joins TRBV7-2 to TRBJ2-7; TRBD2 matches at 7 bases. This CDR3 has 15 residues. Trimming cost V 5 bases and J 2 bases; bases outside gene matches: 9. The germline CDR1 and CDR2 sequences are SGHTA and FQGNSA.

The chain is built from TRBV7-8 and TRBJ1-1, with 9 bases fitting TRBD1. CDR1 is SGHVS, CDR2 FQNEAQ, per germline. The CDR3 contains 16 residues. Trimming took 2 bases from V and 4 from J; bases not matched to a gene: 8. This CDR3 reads CASSLWDREGTTEAFF. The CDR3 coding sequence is TGTGCCAGCAGCTTATGGGACAGGGAAGGTACCACTGAAGCTTTCTTT.

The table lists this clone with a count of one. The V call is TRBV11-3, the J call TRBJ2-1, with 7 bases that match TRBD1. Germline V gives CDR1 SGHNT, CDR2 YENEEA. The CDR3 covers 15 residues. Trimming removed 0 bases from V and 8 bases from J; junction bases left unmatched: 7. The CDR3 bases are TGTGCCAGCAGCTTAGATCAGCAAGGGGGCGATGAGCAGTTCTTC. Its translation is CASSLDQQGGDEQFF.

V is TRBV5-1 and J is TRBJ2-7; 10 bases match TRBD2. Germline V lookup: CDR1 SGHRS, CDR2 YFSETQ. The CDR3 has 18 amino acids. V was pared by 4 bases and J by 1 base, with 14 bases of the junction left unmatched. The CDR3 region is CASSLGAFNSGRSYEQYF. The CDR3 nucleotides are TGCGCCAGCAGCCTTGGAGCATTTAATAGCGGGAGGTCCTACGAGCAGTACTTC.

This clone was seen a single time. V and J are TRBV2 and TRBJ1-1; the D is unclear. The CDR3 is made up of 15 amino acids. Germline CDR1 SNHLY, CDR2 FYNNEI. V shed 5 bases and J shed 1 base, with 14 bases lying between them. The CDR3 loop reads CASSSTASSNTEAFF. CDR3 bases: TGTGCCAGCAGTTCCACAGCCAGCTCGAACACTGAAGCTTTCTTT.

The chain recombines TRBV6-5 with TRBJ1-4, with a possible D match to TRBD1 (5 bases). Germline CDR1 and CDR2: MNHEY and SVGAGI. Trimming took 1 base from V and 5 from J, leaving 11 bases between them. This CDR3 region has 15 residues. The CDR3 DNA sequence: TGTGCCAGCAGTTACTATCTGGGGGGGAATGAAAAACTGTTTTTT. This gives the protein CASSYYLGGNEKLFF.

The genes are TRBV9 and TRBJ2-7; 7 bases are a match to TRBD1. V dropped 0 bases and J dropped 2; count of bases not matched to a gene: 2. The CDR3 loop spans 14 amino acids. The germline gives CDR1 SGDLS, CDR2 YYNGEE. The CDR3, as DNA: TGTGCCAGCAGCGTAGATGGACAGGCCTACGAGCAGTACTTC. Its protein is CASSVDGQAYEQYF.

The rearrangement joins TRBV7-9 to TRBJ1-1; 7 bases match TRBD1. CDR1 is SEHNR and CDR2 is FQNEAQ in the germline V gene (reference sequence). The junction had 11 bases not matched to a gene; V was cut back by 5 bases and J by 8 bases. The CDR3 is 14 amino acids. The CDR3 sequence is CASSEDRSRLEAFF. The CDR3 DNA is TGTGCCAGCAGCGAGGACAGGTCCCGCTTAGAAGCTTTCTTT.

In nucleotides, the CDR3 is TGTGCCTGGATGGGACGGAAGGAAAGCTCCTACGAGCAGTACTTC. Encoded protein: CAWMGRKESSYEQYF. The chain couples TRBV30 to TRBJ2-7; D could derive from TRBD1 or TRBD2 (5 bases each). Per the germline V gene, CDR1 is GTSNPN and CDR2 is SVGIG (reference sequence). This CDR3 comprises 15 residues. The V gene lost 4 bases and the J gene lost 0 bases, with 16 bases spanning the gap.